Listed here are 5 T cell receptor beta chains from one sample, sequenced in a study of control samples from healthy donors and cancer patients. The repertoire was sequenced with immunoSEQ multiplex PCR; TCRdb's copy has only in-frame clones and lacks some. This sample carries about 160,000 clones, approximately 90% of them seen once, and the ten largest clones take 9.5% to 15%. Input material: blood. The receptors were gathered from a man under 40 in good health.

The genes are TRBV7-2 and TRBJ1-2, with 9 bases that match TRBD1. The CDR3 is 14 residues long. Germline CDR1 reads SGHTA; CDR2 reads FQGNSA. V lost 4 bases, J lost 8 bases, and 8 bases stayed unmatched. In DNA, the CDR3 is TGTGCCAGCAGCTCAGAACAGGGGGCGCGAGGCTACACCTTC. This sequence encodes CASSSEQGARGYTF.

By share, this clone counts as medium-sized. The chain combines TRBV28 with TRBJ1-5, with D possibly TRBD1 on 5 matching bases. Germline V gene data show CDR1 as MDHEN and CDR2 as SYDVKM. CDR3 length equals 14 residues. V lost 5 bases to trimming and J lost 2 bases, with 10 bases between them. CDR3 in DNA: TGTGCCAGCAGTGAACAGGTCGGCAATCAGCCCCAGCATTTT. It yields the protein CASSEQVGNQPQHF.

This sequence joins TRBV6-5 and TRBJ2-3; 8 bases fit TRBD2. This CDR3 spans 15 amino acids. CDR1 and CDR2 (germline): MNHEY, SVGAGI. J was trimmed by 9 bases and V by 6 bases; bases with no gene match: 14. CDR3 coding DNA: TGTGCCAGCAGGCCCGGGAGGGGTTTAAAGGGGACGCAGTATTTT. Encoded protein: CASRPGRGLKGTQYF.

The rearrangement joins TRBV14 to TRBJ2-1; tentative D call: TRBD1 (5 bases). The CDR3 sequence is 17 residues long. CDR1 is SGHDN and CDR2 is FVKESK in the germline V gene. V was pared by 0 bases and J by 10 bases, with 22 bases between. The CDR3: CASSQDWGISYSPEQFF. In nucleotides, the CDR3 is TGTGCCAGCAGCCAAGATTGGGGCATCTCTTACAGCCCCGAGCAGTTCTTC. The full variable domain, with the rest looked up from reference TRBV14 and TRBJ2-1, is EAGVTQFPSHSVIEKGQTVTLRCDPISGHDNLYWYRRVMGKEIKFLLHFVKESKQDESGMPNNRFLAERTGGTYSTLKVQPAELEDSGVYFCASSQDWGISYSPEQFFGPGTRLTVL.

The chain combines TRBV5-1 with TRBJ1-6; no reliable D call. The CDR3 has 15 amino acids. Deletions cut 4 bases from V and 6 bases from J, with 14 bases between. CDR1 is SGHRS, CDR2 YFSETQ, per germline. The CDR3 loop is CASSPVAHLNSPLHF. The CDR3 nucleotides are TGCGCCAGCAGCCCTGTAGCACACCTTAATTCACCCCTCCACTTT. The whole variable domain, filled in from reference TRBV5-1 and TRBJ1-6, reads KAGVTQTPRYLIKTRGQQVTLSCSPISGHRSVSWYQQTPGQGLQFLFEYFSETQRNKGNFPGRFSGRQFSNSRSEMNVSTLELGDSALYLCASSPVAHLNSPLHFGNGTRLTVT.